This T cell receptor beta chain was recovered during a study of cytomegalovirus exposure and HLA in healthy donors. Findings and caveats of the study: As a later analysis showed, several of the most significant clusters appeared to be linked to common viral pathogens. HLA alleles were associated with some 17,000 TCR beta sequences in a later analysis at 0.05 false discovery rate.

The PCR employed 60 Vbeta primers together with 13 Jbeta primers. TCRdb keeps only in-frame clones here, not all; method: immunoSEQ multiplex PCR. The sample records around 120,000 clones, approximately 76% being singletons. At the time of sampling, donors were nominally healthy, though unrecorded immune exposures were likely. A word on this clone: Its antigen is not identified.

Trimming stripped 0 bases from V and 2 bases from J, with 8 bases between. Germline loops: CDR1 SGHRS, CDR2 YFSETQ. The CDR3 is made up of 14 amino acids. The receptor's source is a man in his sixties in good health and CMV-seropositive. The sequenced material came from PBMCs. The rearrangement uses TRBV5-1 and TRBJ1-1; a weak D match, TRBD1 (5 bases). The CDR3 DNA is TGCGCCAGCAGCTTGGTCGACAGTAACACTGAAGCTTTCTTT. It encodes CASSLVDSNTEAFF.